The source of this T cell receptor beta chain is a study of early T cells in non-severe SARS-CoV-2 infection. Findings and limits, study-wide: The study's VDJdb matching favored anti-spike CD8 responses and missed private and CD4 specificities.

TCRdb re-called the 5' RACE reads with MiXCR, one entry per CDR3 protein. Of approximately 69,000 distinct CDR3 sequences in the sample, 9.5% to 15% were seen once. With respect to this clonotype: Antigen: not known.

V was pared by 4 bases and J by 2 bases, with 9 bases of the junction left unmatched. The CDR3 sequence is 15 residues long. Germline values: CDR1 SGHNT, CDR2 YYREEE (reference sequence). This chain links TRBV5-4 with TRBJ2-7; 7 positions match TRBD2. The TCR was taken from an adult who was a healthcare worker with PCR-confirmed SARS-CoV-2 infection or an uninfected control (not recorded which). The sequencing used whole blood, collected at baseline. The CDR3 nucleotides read TGTGCCAGCAGCCCTATACCGGGGGGAACCTACGAGCAGTACTTC. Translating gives CASSPIPGGTYEQYF.